Included here is one T cell receptor (beta chain) sequence, with context. Sequenced by immunoSEQ multiplex PCR; TCRdb stores in-frame clones only, minus some. The sample has 100,000 to 130,000 clones, 84% seen once; the top ten hold around 4.4%. This entry belongs to a study of blood T cell repertoires in COVID-19. CDR1 and CDR2 from the germline V gene are MNHEY and SMNVEV (reference sequence). V was cut by 6 bases and J by 1 base, with 15 bases left in between. This CDR3 comprises 16 residues. The receptor was derived from a human donor in a cohort sampled during active COVID-19. The chain employs TRBV27 and TRBJ2-2, with D possibly being TRBD2 (6 bases). The sample consisted of peripheral blood. CDR3 in DNA: TGTGCCAGCAGGGGATGGGGGGAAGGGAACACCGGGGAGCTGTTTTTT. Encoded protein: CASRGWGEGNTGELFF.